Below are 8 T cell receptor beta chains sequenced from a single sample in a study of T cells in Graves' hyperthyroidism and ophthalmopathy. Regions amplified from RNA transcripts were the TCR beta CDR3 regions. The study used the HTBI primer set for a first-round RT-PCR of the TCR CDR3. TCRdb fed the multiplex PCR reads into MiXCR, producing one record per CDR3 protein. The profile shows around 760,000 distinct CDR3 sequences, 30% to 40% of them singletons. The sample taken for sequencing was blood. These receptors were collected from a woman aged 40 to 50 with Graves' hyperthyroidism.

The chain is built from TRBV7-9 and TRBJ2-5, with TRBD1 as a possible D gene (6 bases). CDR1 and CDR2 from the germline V gene are SEHNR and FQNEAQ (reference sequence). V lost 4 bases and J lost 5, with 20 bases in between. The CDR3 consists of 16 residues. Written as DNA, the CDR3 is TGTGCCAGCAGCTCTGGAGACGGCCTCAGGGGTGAGACCCAGTACTTC. Translating gives CASSSGDGLRGETQYF.

In this sample, this clonotype turned up many times. The chain joins TRBV12-3 or TRBV12-4 to TRBJ1-1; tentative D call: TRBD1 (6 bases). CDR3 size: 14 residues. V gave up 6 bases and J gave up 1 base, with 12 bases separating them. The CDR3 protein is CASRTGFKNTEAFF. CDR3 sequence (DNA): TGTGCCAGCAGAACAGGGTTCAAGAACACTGAAGCTTTCTTT.

V and J are TRBV10-1 and TRBJ1-2, with D perhaps TRBD1 (5 bases). V was pared by 2 bases and J by 4 bases, with 8 bases between. CDR3 size: 13 residues. Germline V gene data show CDR1 as WNHNN and CDR2 as SYGVQD (reference sequence). The CDR3 DNA is TGCGCCAGCAGTGAGACCAGGGCCTATGGCTACACCTTC. It translates to CASSETRAYGYTF.

This sequence joins TRBV10-3 and TRBJ2-6, with no clear D. The CDR3 is made up of 16 amino acids. Looked up from germline, CDR1 is ENHRY and CDR2 is SYGVKD. V was pared by 3 bases and J by 2 bases, with 11 bases between. For the CDR3, the DNA is TGTGCCATCAGTGATTTGGGATCGGCTGGGGCCAACGTCCTGACTTTC. This encodes CAISDLGSAGANVLTF.

Only a few counts were recorded for this clonotype. The chain recombines TRBV19 with TRBJ1-2; maybe TRBD1 (6 bases). The CDR3 is 19 residues long. Between the trimmed V and J ends, which lost 3 bases and 0 bases, there was a span of 23 bases. From germline, CDR1 is LNHDA and CDR2 SQIVND (reference sequence). CDR3 DNA sequence: TGTGCCAGTAGTATCCGTCGGGACACCAAACTTTCGGCTAACTATGGCTACACCTTC. Protein product: CASSIRRDTKLSANYGYTF.

The rearrangement joins TRBV7-2 to TRBJ2-7, with D perhaps TRBD1 (5 bases). The length of the CDR3 is 15 residues. Trimming shortened V by 1 base and J by 4 bases, and 14 bases separated the two germline ends. Looked up from germline, CDR1 is SGHTA and CDR2 is FQGNSA. The DNA of the CDR3 is TGTGCCAGCAGCTTAGGACTTGACAGCCTTTACGAGCAGTACTTC. It is translated as CASSLGLDSLYEQYF.

The CDR3 DNA reads TGTGCCAGCAGCTTAGATCGACCCGGGACACTACCAGGGGGGGAGACCCAGTACTTC. This sequence encodes CASSLDRPGTLPGGETQYF. The chain recombines TRBV11-2 with TRBJ2-5, with D possibly being TRBD1 (7 bases). From germline, CDR1 is SGHAT and CDR2 FQNNGV. The CDR3 extends over 19 amino acids. V dropped 0 bases and J dropped 5 bases, with 25 bases sitting between them.

This clonotype was seen at least ten times. V usage is TRBV20-1 and J usage is TRBJ2-7; D tentatively fits TRBD1 or TRBD2 (5 bases each). The germline V and J ends were trimmed by 4 bases and 0 bases, with 10 bases remaining between them. This CDR3 contains 13 residues. Germline lookup yields CDR1 DFQATT and CDR2 SNEGSKA (reference sequence). The CDR3 reads CSATGTNSYEQYF. The CDR3 region has the DNA TGCAGTGCTACCGGGACGAACTCCTACGAGCAGTACTTC.